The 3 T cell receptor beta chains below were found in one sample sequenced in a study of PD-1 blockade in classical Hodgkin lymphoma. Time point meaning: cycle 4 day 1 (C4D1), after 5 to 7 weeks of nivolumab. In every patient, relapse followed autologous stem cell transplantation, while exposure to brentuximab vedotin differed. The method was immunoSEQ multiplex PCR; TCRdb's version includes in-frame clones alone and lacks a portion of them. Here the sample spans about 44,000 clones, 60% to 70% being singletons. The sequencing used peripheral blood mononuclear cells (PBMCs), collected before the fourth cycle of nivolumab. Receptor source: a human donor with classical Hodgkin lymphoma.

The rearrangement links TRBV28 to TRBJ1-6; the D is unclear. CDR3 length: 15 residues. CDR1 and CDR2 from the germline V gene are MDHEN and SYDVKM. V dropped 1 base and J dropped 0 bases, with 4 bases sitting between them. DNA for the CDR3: TGTGCCAGCAGTTTATTGAGCTCCTATAATTCACCCCTCCACTTT. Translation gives CASSLLSSYNSPLHF.

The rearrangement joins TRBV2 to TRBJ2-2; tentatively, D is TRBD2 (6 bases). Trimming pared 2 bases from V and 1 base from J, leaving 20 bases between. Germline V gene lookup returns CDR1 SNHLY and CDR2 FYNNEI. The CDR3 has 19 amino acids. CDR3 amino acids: CASSELSLGGRVNTGELFF. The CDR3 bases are TGTGCCAGCAGTGAATTATCGCTTGGAGGGCGGGTGAACACCGGGGAGCTGTTTTTT.

CDR3 nucleotide sequence: TGTGCCAGCAGTCCCGGGACAGGTTCCTACAATGAGCAGTTCTTC. This sequence encodes CASSPGTGSYNEQFF. The chain links TRBV6-5 to TRBJ2-1; the match to TRBD1 covers 8 bases. This CDR3 region has 15 residues. J was trimmed by 1 base and V by 5 bases; bases with no gene match: 4. Germline V gene lookup returns CDR1 MNHEY and CDR2 SVGAGI.